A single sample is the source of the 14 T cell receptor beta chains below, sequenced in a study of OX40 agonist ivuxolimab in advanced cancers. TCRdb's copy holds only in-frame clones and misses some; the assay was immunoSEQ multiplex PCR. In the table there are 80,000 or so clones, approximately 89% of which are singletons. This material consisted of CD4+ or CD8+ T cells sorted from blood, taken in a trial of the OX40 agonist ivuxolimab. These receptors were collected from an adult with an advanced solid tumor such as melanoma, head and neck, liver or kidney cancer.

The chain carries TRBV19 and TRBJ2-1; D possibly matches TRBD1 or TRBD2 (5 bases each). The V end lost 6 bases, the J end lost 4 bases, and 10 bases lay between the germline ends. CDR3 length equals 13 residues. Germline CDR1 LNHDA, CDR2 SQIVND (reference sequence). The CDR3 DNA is TGTGCCAGTAGGGCCGGGACGTACAATGAGCAGTTCTTC. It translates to CASRAGTYNEQFF.

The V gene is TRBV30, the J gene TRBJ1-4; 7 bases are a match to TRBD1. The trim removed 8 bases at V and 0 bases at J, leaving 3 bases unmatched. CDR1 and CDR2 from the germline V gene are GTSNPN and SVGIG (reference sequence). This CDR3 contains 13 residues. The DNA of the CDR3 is TGTGCCGGCAGGGGGGCAACTAATGAAAAACTGTTTTTT. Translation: CAGRGATNEKLFF. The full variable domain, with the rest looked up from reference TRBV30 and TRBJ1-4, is SQTIHQWPATLVQPVGSPLSLECTVEGTSNPNLYWYRQAAGRGLQLLFYSVGIGQISSEVPQNLSASRPQDRQFILSSKKLLLSDSGFYLCAGRGATNEKLFFGSGTQLSVL.

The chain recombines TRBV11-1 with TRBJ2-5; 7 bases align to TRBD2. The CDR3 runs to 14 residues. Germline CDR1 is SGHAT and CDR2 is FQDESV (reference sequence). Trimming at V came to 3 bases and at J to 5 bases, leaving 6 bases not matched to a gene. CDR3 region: CASSFPGGAETQYF. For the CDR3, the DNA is TGTGCCAGCAGCTTCCCGGGGGGTGCCGAGACCCAGTACTTC.

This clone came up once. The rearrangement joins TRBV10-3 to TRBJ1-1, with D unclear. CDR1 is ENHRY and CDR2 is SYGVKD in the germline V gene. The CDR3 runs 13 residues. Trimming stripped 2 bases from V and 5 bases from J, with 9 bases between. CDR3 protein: CAISENGETEAFF. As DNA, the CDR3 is TGTGCCATCAGTGAGAATGGGGAGACTGAAGCTTTCTTT.

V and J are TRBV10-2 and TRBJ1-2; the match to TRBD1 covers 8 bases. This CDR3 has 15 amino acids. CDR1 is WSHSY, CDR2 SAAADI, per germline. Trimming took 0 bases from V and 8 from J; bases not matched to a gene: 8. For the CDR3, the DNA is TGCGCCAGCAGTGAGTCAGGCAGGGGGCGAGGAGGCTACACCTTC. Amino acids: CASSESGRGRGGYTF.

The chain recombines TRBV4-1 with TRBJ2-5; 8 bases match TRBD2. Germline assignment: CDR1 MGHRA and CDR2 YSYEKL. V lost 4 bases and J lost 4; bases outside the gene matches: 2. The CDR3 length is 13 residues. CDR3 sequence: CASSRGLAETQYF. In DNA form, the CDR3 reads TGCGCCAGCAGCCGAGGACTAGCAGAGACCCAGTACTTC.

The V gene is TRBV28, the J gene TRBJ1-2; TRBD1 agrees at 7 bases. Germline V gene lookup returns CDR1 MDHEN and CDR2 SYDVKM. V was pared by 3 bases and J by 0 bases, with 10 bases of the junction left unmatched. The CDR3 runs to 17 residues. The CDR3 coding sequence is TGTGCCAGCAGTTTGTGGGACAGAAAAAAGCCTAACTATGGCTACACCTTC. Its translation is CASSLWDRKKPNYGYTF.

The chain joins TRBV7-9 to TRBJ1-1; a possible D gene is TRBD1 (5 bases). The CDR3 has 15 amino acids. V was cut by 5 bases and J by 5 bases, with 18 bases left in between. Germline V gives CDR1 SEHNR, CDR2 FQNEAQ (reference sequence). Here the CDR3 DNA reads TGTGCCAGCAGCCCCTGGGGGGTTTCGGGGACTGAAGCTTTCTTT. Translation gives CASSPWGVSGTEAFF.

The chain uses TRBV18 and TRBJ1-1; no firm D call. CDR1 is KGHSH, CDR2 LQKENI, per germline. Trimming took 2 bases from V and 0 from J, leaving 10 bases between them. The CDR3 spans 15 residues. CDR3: CASSPFDTLNTEAFF. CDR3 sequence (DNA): TGTGCCAGCTCACCATTCGACACATTGAACACTGAAGCTTTCTTT.

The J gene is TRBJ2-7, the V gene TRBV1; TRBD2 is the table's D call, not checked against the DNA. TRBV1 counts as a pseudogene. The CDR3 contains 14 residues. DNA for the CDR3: TGCACCAGCGGGGAGGGGCCGAGGACCTACGAGCAGTACTTC. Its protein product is CTSGEGPRTYEQYF.

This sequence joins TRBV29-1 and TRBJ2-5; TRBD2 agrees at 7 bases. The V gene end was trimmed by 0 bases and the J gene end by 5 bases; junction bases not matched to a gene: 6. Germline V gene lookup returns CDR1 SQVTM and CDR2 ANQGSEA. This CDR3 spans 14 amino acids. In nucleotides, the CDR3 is TGCAGCGTTGAAGAGGGAGGGAGGATTGAGACCCAGTACTTC. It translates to CSVEEGGRIETQYF.

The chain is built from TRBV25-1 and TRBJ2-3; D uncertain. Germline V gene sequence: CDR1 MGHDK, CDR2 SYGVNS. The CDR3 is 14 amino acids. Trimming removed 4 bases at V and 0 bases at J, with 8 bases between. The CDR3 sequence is CASSGTASTDTQYF. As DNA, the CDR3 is TGTGCCAGCAGTGGCACGGCTAGCACAGATACGCAGTATTTT.

The DNA of the CDR3 is TGCGCCAGCAGCTTGGAACAGGGTCTCTACAATGAGCAGTTCTTC. This sequence encodes CASSLEQGLYNEQFF. The chain is built from TRBV5-1 and TRBJ2-1; possibly TRBD1 for D (6 bases). This CDR3 region has 15 residues. Germline V CDR1 and CDR2: SGHRS, YFSETQ. Trimming stripped 0 bases from V and 3 bases from J, with 10 bases between.

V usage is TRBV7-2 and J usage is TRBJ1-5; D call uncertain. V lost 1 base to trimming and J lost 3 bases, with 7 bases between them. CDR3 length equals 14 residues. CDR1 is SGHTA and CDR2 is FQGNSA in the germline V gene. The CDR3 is CASSLGGPNQPQHF. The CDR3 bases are TGTGCCAGCAGCTTAGGTGGACCCAATCAGCCCCAGCATTTT.